These T cell receptor beta chains were read from a single sample in a study of blood T cell repertoires in COVID-19. Only in-frame clones appear in the TCRdb table, and some are missing; sequencing was by immunoSEQ multiplex PCR. The data hold about 90,000 clones, with about 80% observed a single time. The sample was peripheral blood. These receptors all stem from a woman between 65 and 79 years old with acute or convalescent COVID-19. Each CDR3 is given with its conserved first and last residue. The order of the fields is clone size, D gene, V gene, J gene, CDR3 protein, CDR3 DNA. The D gene is left open where the match is weak. Some rows have no size entry. The others give once, few or many, or a class for an expanded clone.

abundance: once; d_gene: NA; v_gene: TRBV30; j_gene: TRBJ2-5; CDR3aa: CAWTPLAQETQYF; CDR3nt: TGTGCCTGGACCCCCTTAGCGCAAGAGACCCAGTACTTC
abundance: NA; d_gene: NA; v_gene: TRBV5-1; j_gene: TRBJ2-1; CDR3aa: CASKSVVSSYNEQFF; CDR3nt: TGCGCCAGCAAATCAGTGGTTTCCTCCTACAATGAGCAGTTCTTC
abundance: NA; d_gene: NA; v_gene: TRBV6-1; j_gene: TRBJ1-5; CDR3aa: CASSESGDQPQHF; CDR3nt: TGTGCCAGCAGTGAATCGGGGGATCAGCCCCAGCATTTT
abundance: NA; d_gene: NA; v_gene: TRBV9; j_gene: TRBJ2-2; CDR3aa: CASSVLASPGELFF; CDR3nt: TGTGCCAGCAGCGTCCTAGCGTCGCCCGGGGAGCTGTTTTTT
abundance: NA; d_gene: NA; v_gene: TRBV7-6; j_gene: TRBJ2-3; CDR3aa: CASSLALTGVADTQYF; CDR3nt: TGTGCCAGCAGCTTAGCGCTCACGGGAGTAGCAGATACGCAGTATTTT
abundance: NA; d_gene: NA; v_gene: TRBV5-6; j_gene: TRBJ1-2; CDR3aa: CASSLVQGSGYTF; CDR3nt: TGTGCCAGCAGCTTGGTACAGGGTAGTGGCTACACCTTC
abundance: NA; d_gene: TRBD1; v_gene: TRBV3-1/TRBV3-2; j_gene: TRBJ1-2; CDR3aa: CASSPWTGGSGYTF; CDR3nt: TGTGCCAGCAGCCCTTGGACAGGGGGCAGTGGCTACACCTTC
abundance: NA; d_gene: TRBD2; v_gene: TRBV4-2; j_gene: TRBJ2-7; CDR3aa: CASSQGTSGSTEQYF; CDR3nt: TGTGCCAGCAGCCAAGGGACTAGCGGGAGTACCGAGCAGTACTTC
abundance: NA; d_gene: TRBD2; v_gene: TRBV4-3; j_gene: TRBJ2-1; CDR3aa: CASSQALGTSGGGEFF; CDR3nt: TGCGCCAGCAGCCAAGCCCTAGGGACTAGCGGGGGAGGGGAGTTCTTC
abundance: NA; d_gene: NA; v_gene: TRBV30; j_gene: TRBJ1-2; CDR3aa: CAWTILRGVSGYTF; CDR3nt: TGTGCCTGGACTATCCTTCGGGGGGTGAGTGGCTACACCTTC
abundance: NA; d_gene: TRBD2; v_gene: TRBV6-2/TRBV6-3; j_gene: TRBJ2-7; CDR3aa: CASSLYGTSGEQYF; CDR3nt: TGTGCCAGCAGCCTCTATGGGACTAGCGGGGAGCAGTACTTC
abundance: few; d_gene: NA; v_gene: TRBV29-1; j_gene: TRBJ2-7; CDR3aa: CSVATGGSSYEQYF; CDR3nt: TGCAGCGTGGCAACGGGGGGCTCATCCTACGAGCAGTACTTC
abundance: NA; d_gene: TRBD1; v_gene: TRBV30; j_gene: TRBJ1-2; CDR3aa: CAWENRGQSYTF; CDR3nt: TGTGCCTGGGAAAACAGGGGGCAGAGCTACACCTTC
abundance: NA; d_gene: NA; v_gene: TRBV27; j_gene: TRBJ2-7; CDR3aa: CASSPLSYEQYF; CDR3nt: TGTGCCAGCAGTCCCCTCTCCTACGAGCAGTACTTC
abundance: once; d_gene: NA; v_gene: TRBV12-3/TRBV12-4; j_gene: TRBJ1-2; CDR3aa: CASSSRSDRGYTF; CDR3nt: TGTGCCAGCAGTTCCCGGAGTGATCGTGGCTACACCTTC
abundance: once; d_gene: NA; v_gene: TRBV19; j_gene: TRBJ2-7; CDR3aa: CASSIGQKRDEQYF; CDR3nt: TGTGCCAGTAGTATAGGACAGAAAAGGGACGAGCAGTACTTC
abundance: NA; d_gene: TRBD1; v_gene: TRBV12-5; j_gene: TRBJ1-2; CDR3aa: CASGFYNRGHYGYTF; CDR3nt: TGTGCTAGTGGTTTCTATAACAGGGGACACTATGGCTACACCTTC
abundance: NA; d_gene: NA; v_gene: TRBV28; j_gene: TRBJ2-1; CDR3aa: CASRPSGEGAYNEQFF; CDR3nt: TGTGCCAGCAGACCCTCCGGGGAGGGGGCCTACAATGAGCAGTTCTTC
abundance: NA; d_gene: NA; v_gene: TRBV7-2; j_gene: TRBJ1-5; CDR3aa: CASSLELEQPQHF; CDR3nt: TGTGCCAGCAGCTTAGAATTGGAGCAGCCCCAGCATTTT
abundance: NA; d_gene: TRBD2; v_gene: TRBV7-2; j_gene: TRBJ2-7; CDR3aa: CASSFATGGGYEQYF; CDR3nt: TGTGCCAGCAGCTTTGCCACGGGAGGGGGTTACGAGCAGTACTTC
abundance: few; d_gene: NA; v_gene: TRBV28; j_gene: TRBJ2-6; CDR3aa: CASSDPLLQVRDSGANVLTF; CDR3nt: TGTGCCAGCAGCGATCCTCTTCTCCAGGTGCGGGACTCTGGGGCCAACGTCCTGACTTTC
abundance: NA; d_gene: TRBD1; v_gene: TRBV3-1/TRBV3-2; j_gene: TRBJ2-7; CDR3aa: CASSTQQGYEQYF; CDR3nt: TGTGCCAGCAGCACACAACAGGGGTACGAGCAGTACTTC
abundance: NA; d_gene: TRBD2; v_gene: TRBV7-2; j_gene: TRBJ2-7; CDR3aa: CASSIARRGGEQYF; CDR3nt: TGTGCCAGCAGCATTGCCCGGCGGGGGGGCGAGCAGTACTTC
abundance: NA; d_gene: TRBD2; v_gene: TRBV5-1; j_gene: TRBJ2-6; CDR3aa: CASSLTLAGFSGANVLTF; CDR3nt: TGCGCCAGCAGCTTGACACTAGCGGGATTCTCTGGGGCCAACGTCCTGACTTTC
abundance: NA; d_gene: NA; v_gene: TRBV30; j_gene: TRBJ1-6; CDR3aa: CAWRVGDSPLHF; CDR3nt: TGTGCCTGGCGGGTGGGAGATTCACCCCTCCACTTT
abundance: NA; d_gene: TRBD1; v_gene: TRBV27; j_gene: TRBJ1-2; CDR3aa: CASSLTRGLGYTF; CDR3nt: TGTGCCAGCAGTTTAACCAGGGGGCTCGGCTACACCTTC
abundance: NA; d_gene: NA; v_gene: TRBV7-2; j_gene: TRBJ1-2; CDR3aa: CASSQRGDGYTF; CDR3nt: TGTGCCAGCAGCCAGCGCGGGGATGGCTACACCTTC
abundance: NA; d_gene: NA; v_gene: TRBV4-2; j_gene: TRBJ1-2; CDR3aa: CASSQDLASRGYGYTF; CDR3nt: TGTGCCAGCAGCCAAGATCTGGCCAGTCGGGGCTATGGCTACACCTTC
abundance: NA; d_gene: NA; v_gene: TRBV11-3; j_gene: TRBJ2-3; CDR3aa: CASSLTGNTDTQYF; CDR3nt: TGTGCCAGCAGCTTGACAGGAAACACAGATACGCAGTATTTT
abundance: NA; d_gene: NA; v_gene: TRBV5-6; j_gene: TRBJ2-5; CDR3aa: CASSLSVGLETQYF; CDR3nt: TGTGCCAGCAGCTTGTCCGTCGGGTTGGAGACCCAGTACTTC
abundance: few; d_gene: TRBD1; v_gene: TRBV5-1; j_gene: TRBJ1-4; CDR3aa: CASSLGTGSRGEKLFF; CDR3nt: TGCGCCAGCAGCTTAGGGACAGGGTCACGAGGTGAAAAACTGTTTTTT
abundance: NA; d_gene: NA; v_gene: TRBV3-1/TRBV3-2; j_gene: TRBJ2-6; CDR3aa: CASSLWGDGANVLTF; CDR3nt: TGTGCCAGCAGCCTTTGGGGAGATGGGGCCAACGTCCTGACTTTC
abundance: NA; d_gene: NA; v_gene: TRBV18; j_gene: TRBJ2-3; CDR3aa: CASSKAVIGGRATDTQYF; CDR3nt: TGTGCCAGCTCAAAAGCAGTTATCGGGGGACGTGCAACAGATACGCAGTATTTT
abundance: NA; d_gene: TRBD1; v_gene: TRBV9; j_gene: TRBJ2-3; CDR3aa: CASSVGGQGKDTQYF; CDR3nt: TGTGCCAGCAGCGTCGGGGGACAGGGTAAAGATACGCAGTATTTT
abundance: NA; d_gene: NA; v_gene: TRBV5-8; j_gene: TRBJ1-5; CDR3aa: CASSFGMINNQPQHF; CDR3nt: TGTGCCAGCAGCTTCGGGATGATTAACAATCAGCCCCAGCATTTT
abundance: NA; d_gene: TRBD1; v_gene: TRBV7-2; j_gene: TRBJ2-2; CDR3aa: CASSLGRTGSTIGELFF; CDR3nt: TGTGCCAGCAGCTTAGGCCGGACAGGGTCAACCATCGGGGAGCTGTTTTTT
abundance: once; d_gene: NA; v_gene: TRBV6-6; j_gene: TRBJ1-2; CDR3aa: CASSPPALQGYGYTF; CDR3nt: TGTGCCAGCAGTCCCCCAGCCCTACAGGGCTATGGCTACACCTTC
abundance: NA; d_gene: TRBD1; v_gene: TRBV7-2; j_gene: TRBJ2-1; CDR3aa: CASSRQGSSYNEQFF; CDR3nt: TGTGCCAGCAGTCGACAGGGGTCCTCCTACAATGAGCAGTTCTTC
abundance: NA; d_gene: NA; v_gene: TRBV6-5; j_gene: TRBJ2-7; CDR3aa: CASSYSFYSYEQYF; CDR3nt: TGTGCCAGCAGTTACTCTTTCTATAGTTACGAGCAGTACTTC
abundance: NA; d_gene: TRBD1; v_gene: TRBV7-9; j_gene: TRBJ1-2; CDR3aa: CASSSQGYYGYTF; CDR3nt: TGTGCCAGCAGCTCACAGGGGTACTATGGCTACACCTTC
abundance: few; d_gene: NA; v_gene: TRBV29-1; j_gene: TRBJ2-7; CDR3aa: CSVEGDSSYEQYF; CDR3nt: TGCAGCGTTGAAGGTGACAGCTCCTACGAGCAGTACTTC
abundance: NA; d_gene: NA; v_gene: TRBV3-1/TRBV3-2; j_gene: TRBJ1-1; CDR3aa: CASSHRGFNTEAFF; CDR3nt: TGTGCCAGCAGCCATAGGGGGTTCAACACTGAAGCTTTCTTT
abundance: NA; d_gene: TRBD2; v_gene: TRBV2; j_gene: TRBJ2-1; CDR3aa: CASSREQGLGEQFF; CDR3nt: TGTGCCAGCAGTCGAGAACAGGGACTAGGTGAGCAGTTCTTC